Below, 27 T cell receptor beta chains from the same sample are listed, as sequenced in a study of blood T cell repertoires in COVID-19. The assay was immunoSEQ multiplex PCR, and TCRdb's table has in-frame clones only and misses some. This table holds 200,000 or so clones, 80% to 90% found once. Specimen: peripheral blood. The source is a man aged 30 to 45 with active or convalescent COVID-19.

V gene TRBV11-2 combines with J gene TRBJ2-1; 9 bases line up with TRBD2. The CDR3 consists of 16 residues. The germline gives CDR1 SGHAT, CDR2 FQNNGV. The V segment lost 6 bases and the J segment 6 bases; nucleotides outside the gene matches: 12. Here the CDR3 reads CASSRRGREGPNEQFF. The CDR3 DNA sequence: TGTGCCAGCAGTCGGAGGGGGCGGGAGGGTCCCAATGAGCAGTTCTTC.

This rearrangement joins TRBV6-2 or TRBV6-3 to TRBJ2-7; 7 nucleotides agree with TRBD1. The CDR3 totals 16 residues. J was trimmed by 2 bases and V by 0 bases; bases with no gene match: 7. Per germline, CDR1 MNHEY and CDR2 SVGEGT. CDR3 in amino acids: CASSYSPGTVTYEQYV. CDR3 DNA sequence: TGTGCCAGCAGTTACTCCCCCGGGACAGTAACCTACGAGCAGTACGTC.

V usage is TRBV30 and J usage is TRBJ1-5; the D gene is possibly TRBD1 (6 bases). V lost 4 bases, J lost 7 bases, and 14 bases lay in between. The CDR3 is 13 amino acids. Germline V gene lookup returns CDR1 GTSNPN and CDR2 SVGIG (reference sequence). DNA for the CDR3: TGTGCCTGGACGAAGGGGGGAGGGCAGCCCCAGCATTTT. Translated: CAWTKGGGQPQHF.

This chain connects TRBV28 to TRBJ2-1; D is unresolved. The CDR3 contains 14 residues. Looked up from germline, CDR1 is MDHEN and CDR2 is SYDVKM. V lost 2 bases and J 0 bases, leaving 5 bases between the germline ends. The CDR3 DNA reads as TGTGCCAGCAGTTTAGCGGTCTCCTACAATGAGCAGTTCTTC. Its translation: CASSLAVSYNEQFF.

In its sample, this clone was seen once. The genes are TRBV9 and TRBJ2-5, with 12 bases aligning to TRBD1. CDR1 and CDR2 (germline): SGDLS, YYNGEE. The CDR3 has 15 residues. V lost 4 bases and J lost 4; bases outside the gene matches: 5. As DNA, the CDR3 is TGTGCCAGCAGCTCGGGACAGGGGGCAGGAGAGACCCAGTACTTC. Its translation is CASSSGQGAGETQYF.

The chain couples TRBV27 to TRBJ1-1; no clear D. CDR1 and CDR2 from the germline V gene are MNHEY and SMNVEV (reference sequence). The CDR3 has 16 amino acids. V was clipped by 0 bases and J by 3 bases, with 14 bases between them. CDR3 DNA sequence: TGTGCCAGCAGTTTATCGAGGGAGGGTATGTACACTGAAGCTTTCTTT. It is translated as CASSLSREGMYTEAFF.

The V and J genes are TRBV3-1 (or the pseudogene TRBV3-2) and TRBJ2-1, with 7 bases lining up with TRBD1. The CDR3 extends over 16 amino acids. The germline V gene has CDR1 LGHDT and CDR2 YNNKEL (reference sequence). V was clipped by 4 bases and J by 4 bases; unmatched bases: 10. CDR3 in amino acids: CASSPTRGQRYNEQFF. The CDR3 bases are TGTGCCAGCAGCCCCACGAGGGGACAGAGGTACAATGAGCAGTTCTTC.

This chain links TRBV3-1 (or the pseudogene TRBV3-2) with TRBJ2-1, with no clear D. CDR1 LGHDT and CDR2 YNNKEL come from the germline V gene (reference sequence). This CDR3 comprises 17 residues. V dropped 3 bases and J dropped 0 bases, with 15 bases sitting between them. The CDR3 region is CASSHRQMGISYNEQFF. The CDR3 DNA reads as TGTGCCAGCAGCCATCGTCAGATGGGCATCTCCTACAATGAGCAGTTCTTC.

This chain connects TRBV5-1 to TRBJ2-1; D is ambiguous. CDR1 SGHRS and CDR2 YFSETQ come from the germline V gene. Deletions cut 6 bases from V and 2 bases from J, with 6 bases between. CDR3 length equals 12 residues. CDR3 sequence (DNA): TGCGCCAGCACAGGTACCTACAATGAGCAGTTCTTC. It is translated as CASTGTYNEQFF.

This chain connects TRBV7-2 to TRBJ1-5, with 7 bases fitting TRBD1. The V segment lost 5 bases and the J segment 3 bases; nucleotides outside the gene matches: 10. This CDR3 spans 16 amino acids. CDR1 and CDR2 (germline): SGHTA, FQGNSA. The DNA for the CDR3 is TGTGCCAGCAGCCACGATCCCAGGGGGAACAATCAGCCCCAGCATTTT. The encoded protein is CASSHDPRGNNQPQHF.

This clone was seen only a few times. The rearrangement uses TRBV7-9 and TRBJ2-2; TRBD1 agrees at 7 bases. V was pared by 0 bases and J by 0 bases, with 4 bases of the junction left unmatched. The CDR3 runs to 17 residues. Per the germline V gene, CDR1 is SEHNR and CDR2 is FQNEAQ (reference sequence). CDR3 in DNA: TGTGCCAGCAGCTTAGCGGAAGACAGGGCGAACACCGGGGAGCTGTTTTTT. Its protein product is CASSLAEDRANTGELFF.

To note about this clone: A read error may account for a junction end that differs from germline. The chain is built from TRBV2 and TRBJ1-1; D gene ambiguous. Germline CDR1 SNHLY, CDR2 FYNNEI. This CDR3 is 13 amino acids long. CDR3 sequence (DNA): TGTGCCGGCAGGTTATACGGGAACACTGAAGCTTTCTTT. It encodes CAGRLYGNTEAFF.

This clone was counted a single time. The rearrangement uses TRBV19 and TRBJ2-7; D is ambiguous. CDR3 length equals 14 residues. Germline V gene sequence: CDR1 LNHDA, CDR2 SQIVND (reference sequence). The ends were cut back, 5 bases at V and 4 bases at J, with 15 bases in the middle. The CDR3 region is CASSSLDVLYEQYF. DNA of the CDR3: TGTGCCAGTAGTTCGCTAGACGTACTTTACGAGCAGTACTTC.

The chain employs TRBV19 and TRBJ1-4, with no clear D. V was cut by 8 bases and J by 3 bases, with 13 bases left in between. This CDR3 has 14 residues. The germline V gene has CDR1 LNHDA and CDR2 SQIVND (reference sequence). CDR3 in DNA: TGTGCCAGTGTCGGAGGATTATCTAATGAAAAACTGTTTTTT. Translating gives CASVGGLSNEKLFF.

V and J are TRBV15 and TRBJ1-2; D is unresolved. Germline values: CDR1 LNHNV, CDR2 YYDKDF (reference sequence). The CDR3 totals 14 residues. The V end lost 0 bases, the J end lost 8 bases, and 13 bases lay between the germline ends. This CDR3 is CATSREAGQRGYTF. CDR3 DNA sequence: TGTGCCACCAGCAGAGAAGCAGGCCAACGGGGCTACACCTTC.

The chain carries TRBV5-6 and TRBJ2-7; D unresolved. CDR1 is SGHDT and CDR2 is YYEEEE in the germline V gene. CDR3 length: 13 amino acids. Trimming stripped 1 base from V and 2 bases from J, with 7 bases between. CDR3 region: CASSLWSAYEQYV. DNA of the CDR3: TGTGCCAGCAGCTTGTGGTCAGCCTACGAGCAGTACGTC.

This rearrangement joins TRBV24-1 to TRBJ2-5, with TRBD2 as a possible D gene (5 bases). This CDR3 is 14 amino acids long. Germline V lookup: CDR1 KGHDR, CDR2 SFDVKD. V lost 3 bases and J lost 5, with 12 bases in between. The CDR3 protein is CATSDPGDLETQYF. DNA for the CDR3: TGTGCCACCAGTGATCCCGGGGATTTGGAGACCCAGTACTTC.

The chain's CDR3 is CASSALAGNTDTQYF. CDR3 coding DNA: TGTGCCAGTAGTGCACTAGCGGGAAACACAGATACGCAGTATTTT. The V call is TRBV19, the J call TRBJ2-3; TRBD2 matches at 10 bases. The CDR3 is made up of 15 amino acids. Germline CDR1 is LNHDA and CDR2 is SQIVND (reference sequence). With 5 bases clipped from V and 2 bases from J, the junction kept 4 bases outside the gene matches.

J is TRBJ1-6 and V is TRBV4-1, with D unclear. This CDR3 has 15 amino acids. Germline V gives CDR1 MGHRA, CDR2 YSYEKL. V dropped 5 bases and J dropped 9 bases, with 17 bases sitting between them. Here the CDR3 reads CASSTSTGNTSPLHF. The CDR3 nucleotides are TGCGCCAGCAGCACTTCGACGGGGAATACTTCACCCCTCCACTTT.

The V call is TRBV10-2, the J call TRBJ1-1; tentative D call: TRBD1 (5 bases). The CDR3 runs 15 residues. V lost 2 bases and J 6 bases, leaving 16 bases between the germline ends. Germline V gives CDR1 WSHSY, CDR2 SAAADI. In DNA, the CDR3 is TGCGCCAGCAGTGAGCCAGCGGGGGGTCTTCCTGAAGCTTTCTTT. It specifies CASSEPAGGLPEAFF.

The chain employs TRBV18 and TRBJ1-3; 8 bases are a match to TRBD1. Germline V gives CDR1 KGHSH, CDR2 LQKENI. The CDR3 has 15 residues. Trimming at V came to 3 bases and at J to 0 bases, leaving 1 base not matched to a gene. CDR3 nucleotides: TGTGCCAGCTCACCTCAGGGGGCCTCTGGAAACACCATATATTTT. Its protein product is CASSPQGASGNTIYF.

The V and J genes are TRBV5-1 and TRBJ2-2; a possible D gene is TRBD1 (6 bases). CDR3 length: 15 residues. The V and J ends lost 5 bases and 3 bases respectively, with 14 bases between them. The germline gives CDR1 SGHRS, CDR2 YFSETQ. The CDR3 sequence: CASRTQTGYTGELFF. The DNA of the CDR3 is TGCGCCAGCAGAACCCAAACAGGGTACACCGGGGAGCTGTTTTTT.

The rearrangement uses TRBV7-9 and TRBJ1-2; the match to TRBD1 covers 7 bases. Germline lookup yields CDR1 SEHNR and CDR2 FQNEAQ (reference sequence). The ends lost 1 base at V and 2 bases at J; junction bases unmatched: 1. The CDR3 sequence is 14 residues long. Here the CDR3 DNA reads TGTGCCAGCAGCTTAGAGACAGGGAACTATGGCTACACCTTC. Encoded protein: CASSLETGNYGYTF.

This clone showed up just a few times. V is TRBV27 and J is TRBJ1-5, with D tentatively TRBD1 (5 bases). Germline assignment: CDR1 MNHEY and CDR2 SMNVEV (reference sequence). V lost 6 bases and J lost 2, with 17 bases in between. The CDR3 has 16 residues. CDR3 sequence (DNA): TGTGCCAGCAGCCCGGTAGGGGCGCGAGGCAATCAGCCCCAGCATTTT. It translates to CASSPVGARGNQPQHF.

CDR3 residues: CASSLRGGQGAETQYF. The CDR3 DNA sequence: TGTGCCAGCAGCTTAAGAGGGGGTCAGGGGGCAGAGACCCAGTACTTC. V and J are TRBV7-2 and TRBJ2-5; TRBD1 aligns across 8 bases. The CDR3 spans 16 residues. After removal of 2 bases from V and 4 bases from J, the junction contained 9 bases not matched to a gene. Germline assignment: CDR1 SGHTA and CDR2 FQGNSA. The full variable domain, with the rest looked up from reference TRBV7-2 and TRBJ2-5, is GAGVSQSPSNKVTEKGKDVELRCDPISGHTALYWYRQSLGQGLEFLIYFQGNSAPDKSGLPSDRFSAERTGGSVSTLTIQRTQQEDSAVYLCASSLRGGQGAETQYFGPGTRLLVL.

This CDR3 reads CASSYSTRVNTEAFF. The CDR3 DNA reads as TGTGCCAGCAGTTACTCGACTAGGGTGAACACTGAAGCTTTCTTT. This chain connects TRBV6-5 to TRBJ1-1; D is undetermined. The V and J ends lost 0 bases and 0 bases respectively, with 8 bases between them. The CDR3 totals 15 residues. From germline, CDR1 is MNHEY and CDR2 SVGAGI.

The V gene is TRBV6-2 or TRBV6-3, the J gene TRBJ2-7; 13 bases agree with TRBD2. With 5 bases clipped from V and 0 bases from J, the junction kept 1 base outside the gene matches. CDR1 is MNHEY, CDR2 SVGEGT, per germline. This CDR3 spans 15 amino acids. In nucleotides, the CDR3 is TGTGCCAGCAGTAGACTAGCGGGAGGCTCCTACGAGCAGTACTTC. Protein: CASSRLAGGSYEQYF.